This entry concerns a single TCR beta chain. The antigen is not known. The data were obtained in a study of T cell clonotyping in hematopoietic cell transplantation. Study-level findings and limits: After transplant, recipient diversity fell while pathologically expanded clonotypes grew through day 180.

The assay was immunoSEQ multiplex PCR, and TCRdb's table has in-frame clones only and misses some. This table has some 14,000 clones, 70% to 90% appearing once. Germline V gene sequence: CDR1 SGDLS, CDR2 YYNGEE. The CDR3 runs to 12 residues. Trimming removed 2 bases at V and 2 bases at J, with 3 bases between. This TCR came from a male patient aged 45-60 years who had an allogeneic stem cell transplant from an unrelated donor, so T cells may come from the graft donor. Some clones in this sample may be carry-over from other donors' samples. Source: PBMCs, taken 100 days after allogeneic stem cell transplant. J is TRBJ2-3 and V is TRBV9; D unclear. The CDR3 DNA follows: TGTGCCAGCAGCGTCAACACAGATACGCAGTATTTT. Amino acids: CASSVNTDTQYF.